The 12 T cell receptor beta chains reported below all come from one sample, sequenced in a study of blood T cell repertoires in COVID-19. Only in-frame clones appear in the TCRdb table, and some are missing; sequencing was by immunoSEQ multiplex PCR. The sample gives about 90,000 clones, around 72% of which show up once; 14% is in the top ten. What was sequenced was peripheral blood. Receptors were obtained from a woman at least 80 years old with acute or convalescent COVID-19.

This clone was observed a few times. The chain recombines TRBV29-1 with TRBJ1-2, with D possibly matching TRBD1 (5 bases). CDR1 is SQVTM, CDR2 ANQGSEA, per germline. The length of the CDR3 is 14 residues. Trimming took 6 bases from V and 5 from J, leaving 19 bases between them. The CDR3 is CSVGGTGNSYGYTF. The CDR3 nucleotides are TGCAGCGTGGGGGGGACGGGAAACTCTTATGGCTACACCTTC.

The gene calls are TRBV5-5 and TRBJ2-2; TRBD1 is a possible D gene (6 bases). The germline V and J ends were trimmed by 5 bases and 4 bases, with 12 bases remaining between them. Germline values: CDR1 SGHKS, CDR2 YYEKEE (reference sequence). The CDR3 totals 14 residues. The CDR3 reads CASSYRVTTGELFF. In DNA form, the CDR3 reads TGTGCCAGCAGTTACAGGGTTACCACCGGGGAGCTGTTTTTT.

The chain carries TRBV18 and TRBJ1-1, with no clear D. CDR1 KGHSH and CDR2 LQKENI come from the germline V gene. There are 14 residues in the CDR3. V lost 4 bases and J lost 3, with 12 bases in between. The CDR3 loop reads CASSRERLYTEAFF. The CDR3 DNA sequence: TGTGCCAGCTCACGGGAGAGGCTTTACACTGAAGCTTTCTTT. The whole variable domain, filled in from reference TRBV18 and TRBJ1-1, reads NAGVMQNPRHLVRRRGQEARLRCSPMKGHSHVYWYRQLPEEGLKFMVYLQKENIIDESGMPKERFSAEFPKEGPSILRIQQVVRGDSAAYFCASSRERLYTEAFFGQGTRLTVV.

The chain has TRBV12-3 or TRBV12-4 and TRBJ1-2, with 8 bases aligning to TRBD1. The CDR3 totals 13 residues. Trimming removed 8 bases from V and 7 bases from J; junction bases left unmatched: 9. CDR3 loop: CASGNSGGRGYTF. The CDR3 DNA reads TGTGCCAGCGGCAATTCAGGGGGCCGTGGCTACACCTTC.

This clone was found a few times. This chain connects TRBV28 to TRBJ2-2; weak D call: TRBD2 (5 bases). The V gene lost 3 bases and the J gene lost 5 bases, with 19 bases spanning the gap. The CDR3 extends over 17 amino acids. The germline V gene encodes CDR1 MDHEN and CDR2 SYDVKM. The CDR3 DNA reads as TGTGCCAGCAGTTTTAGTCCCGGGGTATCCATGACCGGGGAGCTGTTTTTT. Encoded protein: CASSFSPGVSMTGELFF.

The chain uses TRBV7-9 and TRBJ1-2; TRBD1 aligns across 7 bases. The CDR3 is 14 amino acids. The J segment lost 4 bases and the V segment lost 3 bases, leaving 5 bases of the junction unmatched. Germline-derived CDR1 and CDR2 are SEHNR and FQNEAQ (reference sequence). The CDR3 loop is CASSLPGQVYGYTF. The CDR3 bases are TGTGCCAGCAGCTTGCCCGGACAGGTCTATGGCTACACCTTC.

The CDR3: CASSLAAREQYF. The CDR3 coding sequence is TGTGCCAGCAGCTTGGCCGCCCGGGAGCAGTACTTC. V and J are TRBV5-4 and TRBJ2-7, with no clear D. The CDR3 consists of 12 residues. Germline lookup yields CDR1 SGHNT and CDR2 YYREEE (reference sequence). The germline V and J ends were trimmed by 0 bases and 7 bases, with 8 bases remaining between them. Full variable domain (rest looked up from reference TRBV5-4 and TRBJ2-7): ETGVTQSPTHLIKTRGQQVTLRCSSQSGHNTVSWYQQALGQGPQFIFQYYREEENGRGNFPPRFSGLQFPNYSSELNVNALELDDSALYLCASSLAAREQYFGPGTRLTVT.

The rearrangement joins TRBV5-1 to TRBJ1-1; 8 bases align to TRBD1. Germline V gene sequence: CDR1 SGHRS, CDR2 YFSETQ. V shed 1 base and J 4 bases; nucleotides not matched to a gene: 9. This CDR3 has 16 amino acids. For the CDR3, the DNA is TGCGCCAGCAGCTTGTGGCAGGGGGCGGGGAGCACTGAAGCTTTCTTT. This codes for CASSLWQGAGSTEAFF.

This clone appeared a single time. This sequence joins TRBV6-5 and TRBJ2-7, with TRBD1 as a possible D gene (6 bases). The germline V gene has CDR1 MNHEY and CDR2 SVGAGI. This CDR3 spans 15 amino acids. Trimming took off 5 bases at V and 2 bases at J, with 16 bases between the two ends. The CDR3: CASSQRDTSPYEQYF. Here the CDR3 DNA reads TGTGCCAGCAGTCAGAGGGACACATCCCCCTACGAGCAGTACTTC.

CDR3 in amino acids: CASRLSYRGGEAFF. CDR3 nucleotides: TGTGCCAGCAGACTCTCCTACAGGGGAGGTGAAGCTTTCTTT. This chain connects TRBV3-1 (or the pseudogene TRBV3-2) to TRBJ1-1, with 7 bases matching TRBD1. The J segment lost 7 bases and the V segment lost 6 bases, leaving 11 bases of the junction unmatched. The CDR3 consists of 14 residues. Germline CDR1 LGHDT, CDR2 YNNKEL (reference sequence).

This chain joins TRBV9 and TRBJ1-1; D is ambiguous. The CDR3 contains 13 residues. Looked up from germline, CDR1 is SGDLS and CDR2 is YYNGEE. Trimming took 3 bases from V and 3 from J, leaving 9 bases between them. The CDR3 loop is CASSAGRDTEAFF. CDR3 nucleotide sequence: TGTGCCAGCAGCGCCGGGAGGGACACTGAAGCTTTCTTT.

V gene TRBV6-2 or TRBV6-3 combines with J gene TRBJ1-6, with unresolved D. CDR1 MNHEY and CDR2 SVGEGT come from the germline V gene. The CDR3 sequence is 15 residues long. V shed 4 bases and J shed 5 bases, with 12 bases lying between them. CDR3 nucleotide sequence: TGTGCCAGCAGTTTACGGGGAAATGATAATTCACCCCTCCACTTT. Translation: CASSLRGNDNSPLHF.